The present T cell receptor (beta chain) was sequenced within a study of blood T cells in healthy people across ages. Notes on the study in general: Compared with aged donors, long-lived donors showed fewer expanded clones, suggesting selection. TCR beta diversity per million T cells fell roughly linearly with age.

Concerning this clonotype itself: The antigen remains unidentified.

Isolated per sample were at least 7 million PBMCs. This CDR3 contains 15 residues. CDR1 and CDR2 from the germline V gene are SGHDN and FVKESK. A second roughly 6 to 12 cycle PCR used barcoded and J-beta primers. Using its own MiXCR run on the 5' RACE reads, TCRdb lists one record per CDR3 protein. The profile shows 1.5 million to 2 million distinct CDR3 sequences, 49% of them singletons. This clonotype was sampled from a woman between 40 and 55 years old in good health. The J gene is TRBJ2-1, the V gene TRBV14; D perhaps matches TRBD2 (5 bases). The better agreement between TRBJ2-7 and the DNA end casts doubt on the J call. Input material: blood. The CDR3 DNA reads TGTGCCAGCAGAGGTGGACTGGGCTCCTACAATGAGCAGTACTTC. This codes for CASRGGLGSYNEQYF.